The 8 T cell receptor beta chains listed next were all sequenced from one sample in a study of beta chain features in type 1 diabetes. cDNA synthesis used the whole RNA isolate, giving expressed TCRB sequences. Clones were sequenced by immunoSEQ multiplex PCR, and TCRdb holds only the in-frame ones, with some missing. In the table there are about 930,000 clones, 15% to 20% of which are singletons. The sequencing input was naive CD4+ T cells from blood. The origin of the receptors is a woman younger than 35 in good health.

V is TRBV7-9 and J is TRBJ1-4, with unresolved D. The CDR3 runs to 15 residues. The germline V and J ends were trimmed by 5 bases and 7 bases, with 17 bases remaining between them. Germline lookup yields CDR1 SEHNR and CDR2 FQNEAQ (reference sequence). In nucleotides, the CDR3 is TGTGCCAGCAGCCCCGCCTCCTATCTTAGTGAAAAACTGTTTTTT. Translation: CASSPASYLSEKLFF.

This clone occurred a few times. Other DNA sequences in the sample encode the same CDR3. CDR3: CASSLGIQETQYF. In DNA, the CDR3 is TGTGCCAGCAGCTTAGGAATCCAAGAGACCCAGTACTTC. This rearrangement joins TRBV11-3 to TRBJ2-5; D gene unclear. Looked up from germline, CDR1 is SGHNT and CDR2 is YENEEA. V was trimmed by 1 base and J by 1 base, leaving 4 bases between them. The CDR3 runs to 13 residues.

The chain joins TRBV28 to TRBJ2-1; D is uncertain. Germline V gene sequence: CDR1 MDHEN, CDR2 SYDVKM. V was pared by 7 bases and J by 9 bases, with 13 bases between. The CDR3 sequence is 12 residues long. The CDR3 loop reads CASTSPPSEQFF. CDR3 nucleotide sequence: TGTGCCAGCACTTCCCCGCCCAGTGAGCAGTTCTTC.

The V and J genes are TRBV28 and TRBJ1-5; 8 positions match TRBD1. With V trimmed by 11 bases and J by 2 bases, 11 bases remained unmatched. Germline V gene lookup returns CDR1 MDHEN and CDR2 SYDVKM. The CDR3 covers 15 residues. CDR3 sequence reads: CAGSRQGRGNQPQHF. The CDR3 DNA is TGTGCCGGGTCCCGACAGGGGCGAGGCAATCAGCCCCAGCATTTT.

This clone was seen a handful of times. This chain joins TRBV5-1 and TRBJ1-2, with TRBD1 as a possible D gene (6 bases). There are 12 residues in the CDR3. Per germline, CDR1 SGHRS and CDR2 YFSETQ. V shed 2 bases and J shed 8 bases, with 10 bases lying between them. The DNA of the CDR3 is TGCGCCAGCAGCTTTACAGGGACGGGCTACACCTTC. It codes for CASSFTGTGYTF.

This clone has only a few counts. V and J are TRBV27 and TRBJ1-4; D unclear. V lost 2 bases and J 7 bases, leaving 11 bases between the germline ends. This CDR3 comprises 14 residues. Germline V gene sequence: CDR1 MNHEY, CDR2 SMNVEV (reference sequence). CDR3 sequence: CASSLRVSGEKLFF. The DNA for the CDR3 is TGTGCCAGCAGTTTACGGGTCAGCGGTGAAAAACTGTTTTTT.

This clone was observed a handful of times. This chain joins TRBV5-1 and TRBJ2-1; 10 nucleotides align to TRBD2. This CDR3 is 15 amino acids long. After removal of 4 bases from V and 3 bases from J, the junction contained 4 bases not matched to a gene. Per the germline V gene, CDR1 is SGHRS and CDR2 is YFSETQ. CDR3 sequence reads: CASSPVAGGYNEQFF. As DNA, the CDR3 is TGCGCCAGCAGCCCCGTAGCGGGAGGCTACAATGAGCAGTTCTTC.

This CDR3 is CASSYLPGLAILPNTGELFF. The CDR3 DNA reads TGCGCCAGCAGCTACCTGCCGGGACTAGCCATCCTCCCGAACACCGGGGAGCTGTTTTTT. V is TRBV5-1 and J is TRBJ2-2; TRBD2 matches at 9 bases. The CDR3 is 20 amino acids. V was clipped by 3 bases and J by 0 bases; unmatched bases: 15. CDR1 is SGHRS, CDR2 YFSETQ, per germline.